The 26 T cell receptor beta chains reported below all come from one sample, sequenced in a study of blood T cell repertoires in COVID-19. Sequencing used immunoSEQ multiplex PCR; TCRdb keeps in-frame clones, though not all of them. The profile shows tens of thousands of clones, roughly 80% of them singletons. The material sequenced was peripheral blood. These receptors came from a man in his fifties with acute or convalescent COVID-19.

V and J are TRBV15 and TRBJ2-7; perhaps TRBD2 as D (5 bases). V was shortened by 0 bases and J by 0 bases, with 9 bases between the two germline ends. This CDR3 is built from 15 residues. CDR1 LNHNV and CDR2 YYDKDF come from the germline V gene (reference sequence). The CDR3 region has the DNA TGTGCCACCAGCAGAGAACGAGGGAGCTCCTACGAGCAGTACTTC. It is translated as CATSRERGSSYEQYF.

V is TRBV5-1 and J is TRBJ2-7; 9 nucleotides match TRBD2. V dropped 3 bases and J dropped 3; count of bases not matched to a gene: 16. Germline V gives CDR1 SGHRS, CDR2 YFSETQ. The CDR3 length is 18 residues. The CDR3, as DNA: TGCGCCAGCAGCTGGGGCCTAGCGGGGAAACAAGATCTCTACGAGCAGTACTTC. Residues: CASSWGLAGKQDLYEQYF.

Only one count was recorded for this clone. The chain is built from TRBV12-3 or TRBV12-4 and TRBJ2-1, with TRBD1 matching 8 bases. The CDR3 has 12 amino acids. V was clipped by 7 bases and J by 10 bases; unmatched bases: 6. The DNA for the CDR3 is TGTGCCAGCACCCCACAGGGGGGAGAGCAGTTCTTC. Its protein is CASTPQGGEQFF.

The chain carries TRBV2 and TRBJ2-5; D may be TRBD2 (6 bases). Trimming removed 6 bases from V and 3 bases from J, with 14 bases in between. CDR1 is SNHLY and CDR2 is FYNNEI in the germline V gene. The CDR3 totals 14 residues. CDR3 in DNA: TGTGCCAGCAGGTGGACTACGCTAAAAGAGACCCAGTACTTC. Its protein is CASRWTTLKETQYF.

This clone has a single count. The rearrangement uses TRBV6-5 and TRBJ2-2; a weak D match, TRBD2 (5 bases). There are 15 residues in the CDR3. V dropped 2 bases and J dropped 6 bases, with 13 bases sitting between them. Germline CDR1 MNHEY, CDR2 SVGAGI. The CDR3 nucleotides are TGTGCCAGCAGTTACACGGGGTGGGTCGCCGGGGAGCTGTTTTTT. Translating it yields CASSYTGWVAGELFF.

The V gene is TRBV2, the J gene TRBJ1-4; D is undetermined. The V end lost 6 bases, the J end lost 3 bases, and 14 bases lay between the germline ends. The CDR3 covers 15 residues. From germline, CDR1 is SNHLY and CDR2 FYNNEI. This chain's CDR3 is CASSERLDANEKLFF. DNA for the CDR3: TGTGCCAGCAGCGAGCGACTGGATGCTAATGAAAAACTGTTTTTT.

On this clone itself: Other DNA sequences in this specimen translate into the identical CDR3. The chain combines TRBV12-3 or TRBV12-4 with TRBJ2-1; D unclear. The V and J ends lost 6 bases and 4 bases respectively, with 4 bases between them. The CDR3 totals 11 residues. The CDR3 bases are TGTGCCAGCAGCTCTTACAATGAGCAGTTCTTC. This sequence encodes CASSSYNEQFF.

This rearrangement joins TRBV25-1 to TRBJ1-1; 12 nucleotides line up with TRBD1. V was clipped by 2 bases and J by 10 bases; unmatched bases: 8. The CDR3 totals 15 residues. CDR1 is MGHDK, CDR2 SYGVNS, per germline. In nucleotides, the CDR3 is TGTGCCAGCAGTGAAAGGGGGGACAGGGGGCAGGGAGCTTTCTTT. It translates to CASSERGDRGQGAFF.

The rearrangement links TRBV6-1 to TRBJ1-5; the D gene is possibly TRBD1 (6 bases). Germline V lookup: CDR1 MNHNS, CDR2 SASEGT. This CDR3 is 14 amino acids long. V gave up 0 bases and J gave up 9 bases, with 12 bases separating them. The CDR3 DNA reads TGTGCCAGCAGTGAAGCGCTTCAGGGGTGGCCCCAGCATTTT. Its protein product is CASSEALQGWPQHF.

The J gene is TRBJ2-7, the V gene TRBV6-5; 7 bases fit TRBD1. The V gene end was trimmed by 4 bases and the J gene end by 1 base; junction bases not matched to a gene: 7. The CDR3 length is 15 residues. The germline V gene has CDR1 MNHEY and CDR2 SVGAGI. Here the CDR3 reads CASSFGTDGSYEQYF. DNA for the CDR3: TGTGCCAGCAGTTTTGGGACAGACGGATCCTACGAGCAGTACTTC.

The chain uses TRBV28 and TRBJ2-3; the D gene is possibly TRBD2 (6 bases). The CDR3 has 16 amino acids. From germline, CDR1 is MDHEN and CDR2 SYDVKM. V lost 5 bases, J lost 6 bases, and 21 bases lay in between. CDR3 protein: CASSPSSGNPRDTQYF. The CDR3 DNA reads TGTGCCAGCAGTCCTAGTAGCGGTAACCCTCGGGATACGCAGTATTTT.

The chain combines TRBV28 with TRBJ1-2, with 9 bases aligning to TRBD1. The germline CDR1 and CDR2 sequences are MDHEN and SYDVKM. V shed 6 bases, J shed 8 bases, and the junction held 13 bases outside the gene matches. This CDR3 region has 15 residues. CDR3 nucleotide sequence: TGTGCCAGCAGATGGGACAGGGACATTGTGGGGGGCTACACCTTC. It is translated as CASRWDRDIVGGYTF.

The chain employs TRBV28 and TRBJ2-1; 10 bases are shared with TRBD2. Per the germline V gene, CDR1 is MDHEN and CDR2 is SYDVKM. J gave up 7 bases and V 1 base, and 7 bases lay outside the gene matches. The CDR3 spans 16 residues. The CDR3 DNA sequence: TGTGCCAGCAGTTTATTAACTAGCGGGATCTCAAATGAGCAGTTCTTC. Amino acids: CASSLLTSGISNEQFF.

The V and J genes are TRBV19 and TRBJ2-2; 15 bases align to TRBD2. V lost 3 bases and J lost 4; bases outside the gene matches: 6. Germline V gene sequence: CDR1 LNHDA, CDR2 SQIVND (reference sequence). CDR3 length: 18 residues. CDR3: CASSIGTSGGRGTGELFF. The CDR3 DNA follows: TGTGCCAGTAGTATCGGGACTAGCGGGGGGCGTGGCACCGGGGAGCTGTTTTTT.

The chain combines TRBV9 with TRBJ2-1; maybe TRBD2 (5 bases). This CDR3 is built from 12 residues. Germline V CDR1 and CDR2: SGDLS, YYNGEE. Trimming took off 0 bases at V and 10 bases at J, with 8 bases between the two ends. CDR3 sequence (DNA): TGTGCCAGCAGCGTAGGGGCTAGCGAGCAGTTCTTC. It yields the protein CASSVGASEQFF.

This chain uses TRBV9 with TRBJ2-2; the match to TRBD2 covers 8 bases. CDR1 and CDR2 from the germline V gene are SGDLS and YYNGEE. Trimming took 0 bases from V and 7 from J; bases not matched to a gene: 8. This CDR3 comprises 16 residues. The DNA of the CDR3 is TGTGCCAGCAGCGTAGCCGCCGGGGGGGCCAGCGGGGAGCTGTTTTTT. This translates into CASSVAAGGASGELFF. Based on the CDR3 plus reference TRBV9 and TRBJ2-2, the full variable domain is DSGVTQTPKHLITATGQRVTLRCSPRSGDLSVYWYQQSLDQGLQFLIQYYNGEERAKGNILERFSAQQFPDLHSELNLSSLELGDSALYFCASSVAAGGASGELFFGEGSRLTVL.

The CDR3 DNA reads TGTGCCAGCAGCCAAGATATCGGACTAGCGGCGAACACCGGGGAGCTGTTTTTT. It specifies CASSQDIGLAANTGELFF. The rearrangement joins TRBV3-1 (or the pseudogene TRBV3-2) to TRBJ2-2, with 10 bases lining up with TRBD2. The V gene's germline CDR1 is LGHDT and CDR2 YNNKEL (reference sequence). The CDR3 extends over 18 amino acids. V dropped 0 bases and J dropped 0; count of bases not matched to a gene: 4.

This clone appeared a few times. The chain employs TRBV10-1 and TRBJ1-5; D is possibly TRBD1 (5 bases). The CDR3 consists of 13 residues. V was cut by 5 bases and J by 4 bases, with 9 bases left in between. Germline CDR1 WNHNN, CDR2 SYGVQD (reference sequence). The CDR3 protein is CASSWGVNQPQHF. DNA of the CDR3: TGCGCCAGCAGTTGGGGGGTTAATCAGCCCCAGCATTTT.

J is TRBJ1-3 and V is TRBV7-9, with 12 nucleotides matching TRBD1. Germline CDR1 SEHNR, CDR2 FQNEAQ (reference sequence). The CDR3 length is 17 residues. V lost 1 base, J lost 2 bases, and 3 bases stayed unmatched. CDR3 loop: CASSLGDRGRTGNTIYF. The CDR3 coding sequence is TGTGCCAGCAGCTTAGGGGACAGGGGGCGAACTGGAAACACCATATATTTT.

This chain joins TRBV5-5 and TRBJ1-5, with D tentatively TRBD1 (6 bases). Per the germline V gene, CDR1 is SGHKS and CDR2 is YYEKEE (reference sequence). Trimming stripped 3 bases from V and 7 bases from J, with 17 bases between. The CDR3 loop spans 15 amino acids. The CDR3 sequence: CASSSGQSLSQPQHF. The CDR3 DNA follows: TGTGCCAGCAGCTCCGGACAGAGCCTCTCCCAGCCCCAGCATTTT.

V gene TRBV3-1 (or the pseudogene TRBV3-2) combines with J gene TRBJ1-4, with 8 nucleotides matching TRBD1. The trim removed 4 bases at V and 8 bases at J, leaving 12 bases unmatched. The CDR3 loop spans 16 amino acids. From germline, CDR1 is LGHDT and CDR2 YNNKEL (reference sequence). The CDR3 bases are TGTGCCAGCAGCCCCCTTGAGGACAGGGTCGGCGAAAAACTGTTTTTT. Translation gives CASSPLEDRVGEKLFF.

This chain uses TRBV27 with TRBJ1-3, with TRBD1 as a possible D gene (5 bases). Trimming shortened V by 5 bases and J by 4 bases, and 15 bases separated the two germline ends. The germline CDR1 and CDR2 sequences are MNHEY and SMNVEV (reference sequence). The CDR3 spans 15 residues. CDR3 residues: CASSPTWGVGNTIYF. In DNA form, the CDR3 reads TGTGCCAGCAGTCCAACCTGGGGGGTGGGAAACACCATATATTTT.

The rearrangement uses TRBV28 and TRBJ1-4; the D is unclear. Germline V gene lookup returns CDR1 MDHEN and CDR2 SYDVKM. V shed 5 bases and J shed 0 bases, with 10 bases lying between them. This CDR3 region has 15 residues. CDR3: CASSNPRATNEKLFF. The DNA of the CDR3 is TGTGCCAGCAGTAATCCGAGGGCAACTAATGAAAAACTGTTTTTT.

The V and J genes are TRBV24-1 and TRBJ2-1, with 8 bases matching TRBD1. The CDR3 consists of 16 residues. The trim removed 3 bases at V and 7 bases at J, leaving 10 bases unmatched. Germline-derived CDR1 and CDR2 are KGHDR and SFDVKD. Written as DNA, the CDR3 is TGTGCCACCAGTGATCCCCCAGCAGGGGGCCTGAATGAGCAGTTCTTC. It specifies CATSDPPAGGLNEQFF.

In this sample, this clone turned up once. The chain combines TRBV14 with TRBJ2-3; tentative D call: TRBD1 (5 bases). The CDR3 sequence is 16 residues long. V was pared by 4 bases and J by 3 bases, with 17 bases between. CDR1 is SGHDN and CDR2 is FVKESK in the germline V gene. The CDR3 here is CASSLPRTRATDTQYF. The DNA for the CDR3 is TGTGCCAGCAGCCTTCCGCGGACAAGGGCAACAGATACGCAGTATTTT.

The chain uses TRBV4-1 and TRBJ1-4, with D perhaps matching TRBD1 (5 bases). Trimming removed 4 bases from V and 5 bases from J, with 14 bases in between. The CDR3 loop spans 15 amino acids. CDR1 and CDR2 (germline): MGHRA, YSYEKL. CDR3 loop: CASSLSLGGNEKLFF. CDR3 DNA: TGCGCCAGCAGCCTATCCCTCGGGGGGAATGAAAAACTGTTTTTT.